This is a list of T cell receptor beta chains from one sample in a study of beta chain features in type 1 diabetes. Data came from immunoSEQ multiplex PCR; TCRdb stores just in-frame clones and leaves some out. The data show over 200,000 clones, 9.5% to 13% seen once. Sequences were obtained from naive CD4+ T cells from blood. These receptors were obtained from a man younger than 45 with type 1 diabetes. Both conserved end residues are part of each CDR3. D genes are given only for firm matches. The listing skips clone size in some rows; elsewhere it reads once, few, many or a size class.

clone_size: -; v_call: TRBV6-5; d_call: -; j_call: TRBJ1-1; cdr3_aa: CASGLGGSGDTEAFF; cdr3_nt: TGTGCCAGCGGGCTGGGCGGTTCAGGGGACACTGAAGCTTTCTTT
clone_size: few; v_call: TRBV28; d_call: TRBD1; j_call: TRBJ1-5; cdr3_aa: CASSGTGYRQPQHF; cdr3_nt: TGTGCCAGCAGTGGGACAGGGTACCGTCAGCCCCAGCATTTT
clone_size: -; v_call: TRBV6-5; d_call: -; j_call: TRBJ1-6; cdr3_aa: CASSYRQVDSPLHF; cdr3_nt: TGTGCCAGCAGTTACAGGCAGGTGGATTCACCCCTCCACTTT
clone_size: -; v_call: TRBV30; d_call: -; j_call: TRBJ2-7; cdr3_aa: CAWGSGFNEQYF; cdr3_nt: TGTGCCTGGGGTTCAGGGTTTAACGAGCAGTACTTC
clone_size: few; v_call: TRBV10-3; d_call: TRBD2; j_call: TRBJ2-3; cdr3_aa: CAIRIGLAESTDTQYF; cdr3_nt: TGTGCCATCCGAATTGGACTAGCGGAGAGCACAGATACGCAGTATTTT
clone_size: -; v_call: TRBV30; d_call: TRBD1; j_call: TRBJ1-2; cdr3_aa: CAWENRGVNYGYTF; cdr3_nt: TGTGCCTGGGAAAACAGGGGGGTTAACTATGGCTACACCTTC
clone_size: -; v_call: TRBV7-3; d_call: TRBD2; j_call: TRBJ2-1; cdr3_aa: CASSRTSASYNEQFF; cdr3_nt: TGTGCCAGCAGCCGTACTAGCGCCTCCTACAATGAGCAGTTCTTC
clone_size: -; v_call: TRBV5-1; d_call: TRBD1; j_call: TRBJ2-3; cdr3_aa: CASSLQGRATDTQYF; cdr3_nt: TGCGCCAGCAGCTTACAGGGGCGCGCCACAGATACGCAGTATTTT
clone_size: few; v_call: TRBV29-1; d_call: TRBD1; j_call: TRBJ2-7; cdr3_aa: CSVAIGTGFEQYF; cdr3_nt: TGCAGCGTTGCGATAGGGACAGGGTTCGAGCAGTACTTC
clone_size: -; v_call: TRBV21-1; d_call: -; j_call: TRBJ2-5; cdr3_aa: CAEELAGVSAETQYF; cdr3_nt: TGTGCCGAAGAGTTGGCAGGGGTTTCGGCGGAGACCCAGTACTTC
clone_size: few; v_call: TRBV5-1; d_call: -; j_call: TRBJ1-2; cdr3_aa: CASSLVPGNYGYTF; cdr3_nt: TGCGCCAGCAGCTTGGTTCCGGGGAACTATGGCTACACCTTC
clone_size: few; v_call: TRBV5-1; d_call: -; j_call: TRBJ2-5; cdr3_aa: CASSGLRGETQYF; cdr3_nt: TGCGCCAGCAGTGGACTCCGGGGAGAGACCCAGTACTTC
clone_size: -; v_call: TRBV30; d_call: TRBD1; j_call: TRBJ1-6; cdr3_aa: CAWRGQGDSPLHF; cdr3_nt: TGTGCCTGGAGAGGACAGGGGGATTCACCCCTCCACTTT
clone_size: few; v_call: TRBV7-2; d_call: TRBD1; j_call: TRBJ2-7; cdr3_aa: CASSLLGQGIYEQYF; cdr3_nt: TGTGCCAGCAGCTTACTGGGACAGGGGATCTACGAGCAGTACTTC
clone_size: few; v_call: TRBV6-1; d_call: -; j_call: TRBJ2-7; cdr3_aa: CASKRTVSYEQYF; cdr3_nt: TGTGCCAGCAAAAGGACAGTCTCCTACGAGCAGTACTTC
clone_size: few; v_call: TRBV5-6; d_call: TRBD2; j_call: TRBJ2-3; cdr3_aa: CASSFNPSGSTDTQYF; cdr3_nt: TGTGCCAGCAGCTTTAATCCTAGCGGCTCCACAGATACGCAGTATTTT
clone_size: few; v_call: TRBV7-9; d_call: TRBD1; j_call: TRBJ2-7; cdr3_aa: CASSFTGEISYEQYF; cdr3_nt: TGTGCCAGCAGCTTTACAGGGGAGATCTCCTACGAGCAGTACTTC
clone_size: -; v_call: TRBV28; d_call: -; j_call: TRBJ1-5; cdr3_aa: CASSAGGRGSNQPQHF; cdr3_nt: TGTGCCAGCAGTGCGGGGGGCCGGGGTTCCAATCAGCCCCAGCATTTT
clone_size: -; v_call: TRBV21-1; d_call: -; j_call: TRBJ2-2; cdr3_aa: CASEVGTKNTGELFF; cdr3_nt: TGTGCCAGCGAGGTGGGGACAAAGAACACCGGGGAGCTGTTTTTT
clone_size: few; v_call: TRBV10-3; d_call: -; j_call: TRBJ2-5; cdr3_aa: CAISLREQGGQETQYF; cdr3_nt: TGTGCCATCAGTCTTCGGGAACAGGGTGGCCAAGAGACCCAGTACTTC
clone_size: -; v_call: TRBV6-1; d_call: TRBD2; j_call: TRBJ2-3; cdr3_aa: CASSKVLAGSTDTQYF; cdr3_nt: TGTGCCAGCAGTAAAGTACTAGCGGGGAGCACAGATACGCAGTATTTT
clone_size: few; v_call: TRBV15; d_call: -; j_call: TRBJ2-2; cdr3_aa: CATSRDVARELFF; cdr3_nt: TGTGCCACCAGCAGAGATGTAGCCCGGGAGCTGTTTTTT
clone_size: -; v_call: TRBV28; d_call: TRBD1; j_call: TRBJ1-5; cdr3_aa: CASSSTGIGNQPQHF; cdr3_nt: TGTGCCAGCAGTTCGACAGGGATCGGCAATCAGCCCCAGCATTTT
clone_size: -; v_call: TRBV5-4; d_call: -; j_call: TRBJ1-2; cdr3_aa: CASSSQSGGYTF; cdr3_nt: TGTGCCAGCAGCTCCCAATCAGGAGGCTACACCTTC
clone_size: -; v_call: TRBV18; d_call: -; j_call: TRBJ2-7; cdr3_aa: CASSLGPANEQYF; cdr3_nt: TGTGCCAGCTCCTTAGGTCCAGCGAACGAGCAGTACTTC
clone_size: few; v_call: TRBV7-2; d_call: TRBD2; j_call: TRBJ2-7; cdr3_aa: CASSWTSGGAPYEQYF; cdr3_nt: TGTGCCAGCAGCTGGACTAGCGGGGGAGCACCCTACGAGCAGTACTTC
clone_size: few; v_call: TRBV7-3; d_call: TRBD2; j_call: TRBJ2-1; cdr3_aa: CASSSSGGTYNEQFF; cdr3_nt: TGTGCCAGCAGCTCCAGCGGGGGGACCTACAATGAGCAGTTCTTC
clone_size: -; v_call: TRBV7-2; d_call: -; j_call: TRBJ2-1; cdr3_aa: CASSLAGGRNNEQFF; cdr3_nt: TGTGCCAGCAGCTTAGCGGGGGGGCGCAACAATGAGCAGTTCTTC
clone_size: -; v_call: TRBV6-5; d_call: TRBD2; j_call: TRBJ2-7; cdr3_aa: CASTYPGGDEQYF; cdr3_nt: TGTGCCAGCACCTACCCTGGGGGGGACGAGCAGTACTTC
clone_size: -; v_call: TRBV19; d_call: TRBD2; j_call: TRBJ2-1; cdr3_aa: CASSIKLASGMNEQFF; cdr3_nt: TGTGCCAGTAGTATAAAACTAGCGAGCGGAATGAATGAGCAGTTCTTC
clone_size: -; v_call: TRBV27; d_call: -; j_call: TRBJ1-5; cdr3_aa: CASSSTRLPPQHF; cdr3_nt: TGTGCCAGCAGTTCGACACGATTGCCGCCCCAGCATTTT
clone_size: -; v_call: TRBV6-5; d_call: -; j_call: TRBJ2-1; cdr3_aa: CASSQGNEQFF; cdr3_nt: TGTGCCAGCAGTCAGGGTAATGAGCAGTTCTTC
clone_size: few; v_call: TRBV7-6; d_call: TRBD2; j_call: TRBJ2-3; cdr3_aa: CASSLGQRGATDTQYF; cdr3_nt: TGTGCCAGCAGCTTAGGTCAGCGGGGCGCAACAGATACGCAGTATTTT
clone_size: few; v_call: TRBV5-1; d_call: TRBD2; j_call: TRBJ2-7; cdr3_aa: CASSLRLAGSEQYF; cdr3_nt: TGCGCCAGCAGCCTTCGACTAGCGGGGAGCGAGCAGTACTTC
clone_size: -; v_call: TRBV28; d_call: -; j_call: TRBJ1-1; cdr3_aa: CASSRFGRGAF; cdr3_nt: -
clone_size: -; v_call: TRBV14; d_call: -; j_call: TRBJ1-6; cdr3_aa: CASSQGRGGSSPLHF; cdr3_nt: TGTGCCAGCAGCCAAGGCCGGGGGGGGTCTTCACCCCTCCACTTT
clone_size: -; v_call: TRBV27; d_call: TRBD1; j_call: TRBJ1-4; cdr3_aa: CASSIRTGAESEKLFF; cdr3_nt: TGTGCCAGCAGTATCCGGACAGGGGCGGAAAGCGAAAAACTGTTTTTT
clone_size: few; v_call: TRBV7-2; d_call: -; j_call: TRBJ1-2; cdr3_aa: CASSLIGGVDYGYTF; cdr3_nt: TGTGCCAGCAGCTTAATTGGAGGGGTCGACTATGGCTACACCTTC
clone_size: few; v_call: TRBV6-8; d_call: -; j_call: TRBJ2-1; cdr3_aa: CASSRRGSGSSYNEQFF; cdr3_nt: TGTGCCAGCAGCCGCCGGGGGAGCGGAAGCTCCTACAATGAGCAGTTCTTC
clone_size: few; v_call: TRBV5-1; d_call: -; j_call: TRBJ2-4; cdr3_aa: CASSLAVGQSNIQYF; cdr3_nt: TGCGCCAGCAGCTTGGCCGTTGGACAAAGTAACATTCAGTACTTC
clone_size: few; v_call: TRBV30; d_call: -; j_call: TRBJ1-6; cdr3_aa: CAWSSPQNPLRHSPLHF; cdr3_nt: TGTGCCTGGAGTTCCCCCCAGAATCCACTAAGGCATTCACCCCTCCACTTT
clone_size: -; v_call: TRBV9; d_call: TRBD1; j_call: TRBJ1-2; cdr3_aa: CASSLDGTGYYGYTF; cdr3_nt: TGTGCCAGCAGTCTAGACGGGACAGGCTACTATGGCTACACCTTC
clone_size: -; v_call: TRBV19; d_call: TRBD1; j_call: TRBJ1-6; cdr3_aa: CASSRDRDYSPLHF; cdr3_nt: TGTGCCAGTAGTAGGGACAGGGACTATTCACCCCTCCACTTT
clone_size: -; v_call: TRBV7-9; d_call: TRBD1; j_call: TRBJ1-1; cdr3_aa: CASSWGGTVRRGTEAFF; cdr3_nt: TGTGCCAGCAGCTGGGGCGGGACAGTCCGGCGGGGCACTGAAGCTTTCTTT
clone_size: -; v_call: TRBV9; d_call: -; j_call: TRBJ2-1; cdr3_aa: CASSVASENEQFF; cdr3_nt: TGTGCCAGCAGCGTAGCTTCAGAAAATGAGCAGTTCTTC
clone_size: few; v_call: TRBV7-3; d_call: TRBD1; j_call: TRBJ2-7; cdr3_aa: CASSLLVRGSYEQYF; cdr3_nt: TGTGCCAGCAGCTTATTGGTCAGGGGGTCCTACGAGCAGTACTTC
clone_size: few; v_call: TRBV4-2; d_call: -; j_call: TRBJ1-6; cdr3_aa: CASSQVEGGNSPLHF; cdr3_nt: TGTGCCAGCAGCCAAGTGGAAGGAGGTAATTCACCCCTCCACTTT
clone_size: -; v_call: TRBV28; d_call: -; j_call: TRBJ1-2; cdr3_aa: CASSLGGPGIGYTF; cdr3_nt: TGTGCCAGCAGTTTAGGGGGCCCCGGTATAGGCTACACCTTC
clone_size: few; v_call: TRBV11-3; d_call: TRBD1; j_call: TRBJ2-5; cdr3_aa: CASSLGTGTAEETQYF; cdr3_nt: TGTGCCAGCAGCCTAGGGACAGGGACGGCGGAAGAGACCCAGTACTTC
clone_size: -; v_call: TRBV5-4; d_call: -; j_call: TRBJ1-2; cdr3_aa: CASSFSPFGQGYGYTF; cdr3_nt: TGTGCCAGCAGCTTTTCCCCATTCGGGCAGGGCTATGGCTACACCTTC
clone_size: -; v_call: TRBV7-6; d_call: -; j_call: TRBJ2-5; cdr3_aa: CASSLGSQLLQETQYF; cdr3_nt: TGTGCCAGCAGCTTAGGGAGTCAGCTCCTTCAAGAGACCCAGTACTTC
clone_size: -; v_call: TRBV7-2; d_call: -; j_call: TRBJ1-1; cdr3_aa: CASSLVKRATEAFF; cdr3_nt: TGTGCCAGCAGCTTAGTTAAACGCGCGACTGAAGCTTTCTTT
clone_size: few; v_call: TRBV9; d_call: -; j_call: TRBJ2-1; cdr3_aa: CASSAGALGWNNEQFF; cdr3_nt: TGTGCCAGCAGCGCGGGAGCTTTGGGCTGGAACAATGAGCAGTTCTTC
clone_size: few; v_call: TRBV5-4; d_call: -; j_call: TRBJ2-3; cdr3_aa: CASSLAGGTDTQYF; cdr3_nt: TGTGCCAGCAGCTTGGCCGGGGGCACAGATACGCAGTATTTT
clone_size: few; v_call: TRBV7-3; d_call: -; j_call: TRBJ1-1; cdr3_aa: CASSSQGGTEAFF; cdr3_nt: TGTGCCAGCAGCTCACAGGGTGGCACTGAAGCTTTCTTT
clone_size: -; v_call: TRBV30; d_call: TRBD1; j_call: TRBJ2-7; cdr3_aa: CAWGGKGARGTYEQYF; cdr3_nt: TGTGCCTGGGGGGGAAAAGGGGCCAGGGGGACCTACGAGCAGTACTTC
clone_size: few; v_call: TRBV2; d_call: -; j_call: TRBJ1-1; cdr3_aa: CASRTYAEAFF; cdr3_nt: TGTGCCAGCAGAACTTACGCTGAAGCTTTCTTT
clone_size: -; v_call: TRBV6-6; d_call: -; j_call: TRBJ2-2; cdr3_aa: CASSPSRDTGELFF; cdr3_nt: TGTGCCAGCAGTCCCTCCCGAGACACCGGGGAGCTGTTTTTT